Listed here are 25 T cell receptor beta chains from one sample, sequenced in a study of blood T cell repertoires in COVID-19 (dated by TCRdb to about 2020). Library generation was performed with the immunoSEQ multiplex PCR assay. Drawn from immuneACCESS, this table holds only the in-frame rearrangements with V and J called that TCRdb kept. Clones are partly lost; checked studies trace under half to an unresolved V gene and leave the rest unexplained. In this sample the table shows hundreds of thousands of clones, 86% of which occur a single time. Of the sample, more than 1.4% is held by the ten largest clones. The sample was peripheral blood. These receptors were obtained from a woman aged 25 to 39 with active or convalescent COVID-19.

The rearrangement joins TRBV5-8 to TRBJ1-1, with 9 bases identical to TRBD1. The trim removed 1 base at V and 3 bases at J, leaving 7 bases unmatched. Germline values: CDR1 SGHTS, CDR2 YDEGEE. The CDR3 has 16 residues. In nucleotides, the CDR3 is TGTGCCAGCAGCTTGATGTCTGGGACAGGGCACACTGAAGCTTTCTTT. It codes for CASSLMSGTGHTEAFF.

The V call is TRBV20-1, the J call TRBJ1-1; D remains ambiguous. This CDR3 has 14 amino acids. Trimming left V 3 bases short and J 4 bases short, with 15 bases between. Looked up from germline, CDR1 is DFQATT and CDR2 is SNEGSKA (reference sequence). The DNA for the CDR3 is TGCAGTGCTAGTGTAGGCGTGGAGGGCACTGAAGCTTTCTTT. Residues: CSASVGVEGTEAFF.

The chain is built from TRBV5-1 and TRBJ2-3, with TRBD1 matching over 7 bases. The length of the CDR3 is 16 residues. The V gene's germline CDR1 is SGHRS and CDR2 YFSETQ. Germline trimming cut 1 base from V and 4 bases from J; bases unmatched to any gene: 9. Here the CDR3 DNA reads TGCGCCAGCAGCTTGCAGTACGGGACAGCCCCAGATACGCAGTATTTT. It is translated as CASSLQYGTAPDTQYF.

This clone is a singleton in its sample. The genes are TRBV5-6 and TRBJ1-5; 9 positions agree with TRBD1. This CDR3 spans 15 amino acids. Germline CDR1 reads SGHDT; CDR2 reads YYEEEE. V gave up 1 base and J gave up 6 bases; unmatched junction bases: 5. The CDR3 nucleotides read TGTGCCAGCAGCTTGAGCGACAGGGGGTTTCAGCCCCAGCATTTT. Translating gives CASSLSDRGFQPQHF.

The genes are TRBV3-1 (or the pseudogene TRBV3-2) and TRBJ2-1; TRBD2 aligns across 9 bases. The CDR3 covers 22 residues. The germline V gene encodes CDR1 LGHDT and CDR2 YNNKEL (reference sequence). Losses at the gene ends were 4 bases for V and 1 base for J; bases not matched to a gene: 23. This CDR3 is CASSPGKPIAGVGKGSYNEQFF. CDR3 nucleotide sequence: TGTGCCAGCAGCCCGGGAAAGCCCATAGCGGGAGTTGGTAAGGGGTCCTACAATGAGCAGTTCTTC.

The chain combines TRBV27 with TRBJ2-3; D not certain. Germline V lookup: CDR1 MNHEY, CDR2 SMNVEV (reference sequence). V was pared by 3 bases and J by 6 bases, with 16 bases between. CDR3 length: 15 residues. In DNA, the CDR3 is TGTGCCAGCAGTTTTGGCCCCCAAAGTCCCGATACGCAGTATTTT. It specifies CASSFGPQSPDTQYF.

This clone was seen a single time. The chain recombines TRBV6-5 with TRBJ2-7; 8 bases align to TRBD1. CDR1 MNHEY and CDR2 SVGAGI come from the germline V gene. Losses at the gene ends were 10 bases for V and 6 bases for J; bases not matched to a gene: 17. The CDR3 sequence is 15 residues long. This CDR3 is CAKETGAANFCEQYF. The CDR3 coding sequence is TGTGCCAAAGAGACAGGGGCCGCTAACTTTTGCGAGCAGTACTTC.

The chain is built from TRBV5-4 and TRBJ2-5; perhaps TRBD2 as D (6 bases). Germline CDR1 is SGHNT and CDR2 is YYREEE (reference sequence). The ends were cut back, 0 bases at V and 0 bases at J, with 15 bases in the middle. The CDR3 sequence is 17 residues long. The CDR3 reads CASSLEGVRGYQETQYF. CDR3 in DNA: TGTGCCAGCAGCTTGGAGGGTGTGCGGGGATACCAAGAGACCCAGTACTTC.

The CDR3 protein is CASCLAGGRTDTQYF. In DNA form, the CDR3 reads TGTGCCAGCTGCTTAGCGGGAGGGCGGACAGATACGCAGTATTTT. The J gene is TRBJ2-3, the V gene TRBV2; 11 bases fit TRBD2. With V trimmed by 8 bases and J by 3 bases, 7 bases remained unmatched. This CDR3 contains 15 residues. In germline, CDR1 is SNHLY, CDR2 FYNNEI.

This clone has only a few counts. The chain is built from TRBV5-1 and TRBJ2-3; 7 nucleotides align to TRBD1. With V trimmed by 4 bases and J by 3 bases, 5 bases remained unmatched. The CDR3 has 14 residues. The germline CDR1 and CDR2 sequences are SGHRS and YFSETQ. The CDR3 protein is CASSQQTGTDTQYF. In DNA, the CDR3 is TGCGCCAGCAGCCAACAGACAGGGACAGATACGCAGTATTTT.

This chain links TRBV5-8 with TRBJ2-7; D may be TRBD2 (6 bases). The CDR3 runs to 15 residues. The V gene lost 0 bases and the J gene lost 9 bases, with 19 bases spanning the gap. Germline V lookup: CDR1 SGHTS, CDR2 YDEGEE. The CDR3 reads CASSLEPGTGGRQYF. CDR3 DNA sequence: TGTGCCAGCAGCTTGGAACCCGGGACTGGCGGCCGGCAGTACTTC.

V is TRBV27 and J is TRBJ1-2, with D tentatively TRBD1 (5 bases). This CDR3 is 13 amino acids long. The V end lost 4 bases, the J end lost 3 bases, and 9 bases lay between the germline ends. Germline CDR1 reads MNHEY; CDR2 reads SMNVEV (reference sequence). The CDR3 sequence: CASSSKGHYGYTF. Written as DNA, the CDR3 is TGTGCCAGCAGTTCTAAGGGGCACTATGGCTACACCTTC.

This clone was counted between two and nine times. The chain recombines TRBV25-1 with TRBJ1-2; D is unresolved. Germline assignment: CDR1 MGHDK and CDR2 SYGVNS. Trimming shortened V by 8 bases and J by 2 bases, and 9 bases separated the two germline ends. CDR3 length equals 12 residues. The CDR3 reads CASYVTNYGYTF. For the CDR3, the DNA is TGTGCCAGCTACGTGACAAACTATGGCTACACCTTC.

The chain couples TRBV29-1 to TRBJ1-1; D not resolved. The CDR3 extends over 11 amino acids. Per the germline V gene, CDR1 is SQVTM and CDR2 is ANQGSEA. V lost 6 bases to trimming and J lost 0 bases, with 5 bases between them. CDR3 nucleotide sequence: TGCAGCGTGGAGTTGAACACTGAAGCTTTCTTT. Its protein is CSVELNTEAFF.

The V gene is TRBV27, the J gene TRBJ2-1, with 8 nucleotides matching TRBD1. The CDR3 has 16 residues. CDR1 is MNHEY, CDR2 SMNVEV, per germline (reference sequence). The ends lost 3 bases at V and 6 bases at J; junction bases unmatched: 10. CDR3 residues: CASSFVYGQGPNEQFF. In nucleotides, the CDR3 is TGTGCCAGCAGTTTTGTGTATGGACAGGGACCCAATGAGCAGTTCTTC.

The V call is TRBV2, the J call TRBJ1-5; the match to TRBD1 covers 8 bases. Germline V lookup: CDR1 SNHLY, CDR2 FYNNEI. With 7 bases clipped from V and 7 bases from J, the junction kept 6 bases outside the gene matches. The CDR3 has 13 amino acids. CDR3 amino acids: CASTADRAQPQHF. The CDR3 nucleotides are TGTGCCAGCACTGCGGACAGGGCGCAGCCCCAGCATTTT. The full variable domain, completed using reference TRBV2 and TRBJ1-5, is EPEVTQTPSHQVTQMGQEVILRCVPISNHLYFYWYRQILGQKVEFLVSFYNNEISEKSEIFDDQFSVERPDGSNFTLKIRSTKLEDSAMYFCASTADRAQPQHFGDGTRLSIL.

This clone occurred once. This chain joins TRBV27 and TRBJ2-7; 9 nucleotides align to TRBD1. The CDR3 length is 16 residues. CDR1 and CDR2 from the germline V gene are MNHEY and SMNVEV (reference sequence). V lost 6 bases and J lost 4; bases outside the gene matches: 13. The CDR3 protein is CASRYEAGQGTYEQYF. For the CDR3, the DNA is TGTGCCAGCAGATATGAAGCCGGACAGGGGACATACGAGCAGTACTTC.

To note about this clone: The same CDR3 can be traced to other DNA sequences in this sample. The genes are TRBV5-6 and TRBJ1-4; D is unclear. The germline CDR1 and CDR2 sequences are SGHDT and YYEEEE. The V gene lost 2 bases and the J gene lost 7 bases, with 6 bases spanning the gap. The CDR3 runs to 12 residues. In DNA, the CDR3 is TGTGCCAGCAGCTTTACCGGTGAAAAACTGTTTTTT. Translating gives CASSFTGEKLFF.

The gene calls are TRBV4-1 and TRBJ2-7, with 10 nucleotides matching TRBD1. Germline CDR1 reads MGHRA; CDR2 reads YSYEKL. This CDR3 region has 14 residues. J was trimmed by 4 bases and V by 4 bases; bases with no gene match: 4. The CDR3 DNA is TGCGCCAGCAGCCGGGACAGGGGAGAGTACGAGCAGTACTTC. Its translation is CASSRDRGEYEQYF.

This sequence joins TRBV2 and TRBJ2-3, with TRBD2 identical over 8 bases. This CDR3 region has 16 residues. Germline CDR1 reads SNHLY; CDR2 reads FYNNEI. After removal of 6 bases from V and 2 bases from J, the junction contained 10 bases not matched to a gene. The CDR3 spells CASRDPLAEATDTQYF. DNA for the CDR3: TGTGCCAGCAGAGACCCACTAGCGGAGGCCACAGATACGCAGTATTTT.

The CDR3 nucleotides are TGTGCCAGCAGCTCCCCGCAGGGGGCCACTGAAGCTTTCTTT. This encodes CASSSPQGATEAFF. The chain links TRBV11-2 to TRBJ1-1, with TRBD1 matching 8 bases. With V trimmed by 4 bases and J by 4 bases, 5 bases remained unmatched. Germline V gives CDR1 SGHAT, CDR2 FQNNGV. The length of the CDR3 is 14 residues.

This chain links TRBV12-3 or TRBV12-4 with TRBJ1-1; 8 nucleotides match TRBD1. Losses at the gene ends were 3 bases for V and 11 bases for J; bases not matched to a gene: 2. The CDR3 runs to 11 residues. Written as DNA, the CDR3 is TGTGCCAGCAGTTTGACAGGGGATGCTTTCTTT. The encoded protein is CASSLTGDAFF.

The chain links TRBV30 to TRBJ2-6; 7 bases line up with TRBD1. V trimming: 5 bases; J trimming: 4 bases; junction bases outside the gene matches: 8. This CDR3 is 15 amino acids long. The V gene's germline CDR1 is GTSNPN and CDR2 SVGIG (reference sequence). CDR3 coding DNA: TGTGCCTGGCGACAGGGATGGATGGGGGCCAACGTCCTGACTTTC. It translates to CAWRQGWMGANVLTF.

The gene calls are TRBV21-1 and TRBJ2-3; no DNA check was done on the table's D call, TRBD2. TRBV21-1 is listed as a pseudogene. The CDR3 covers 18 residues. The CDR3 protein is CASSKGGRPSGSTDTQYF. For the CDR3, the DNA is TGTGCCAGCAGCAAAGGAGGGAGGCCTAGCGGGAGCACAGATACGCAGTATTTT.

CDR3 sequence reads: CASSLRGPTEAFF. The CDR3 DNA reads TGTGCCAGCAGTCTCAGGGGGCCCACTGAAGCTTTCTTT. This chain connects TRBV12-3 or TRBV12-4 to TRBJ1-1; 8 nucleotides line up with TRBD1. The CDR3 sequence is 13 residues long. V was clipped by 5 bases and J by 4 bases; unmatched bases: 3.